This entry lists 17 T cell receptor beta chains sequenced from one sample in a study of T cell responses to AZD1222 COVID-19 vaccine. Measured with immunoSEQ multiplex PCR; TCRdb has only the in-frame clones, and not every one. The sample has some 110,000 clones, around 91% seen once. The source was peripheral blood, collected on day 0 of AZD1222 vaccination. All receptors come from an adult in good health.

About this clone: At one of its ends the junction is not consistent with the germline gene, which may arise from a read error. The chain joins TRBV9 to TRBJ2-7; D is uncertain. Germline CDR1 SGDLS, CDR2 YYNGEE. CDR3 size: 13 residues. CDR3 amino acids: CASSVVPSHEQYF. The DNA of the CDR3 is TGTGCCAGCAGCGTAGTTCCCTCCCACGAGCAGTACTTC. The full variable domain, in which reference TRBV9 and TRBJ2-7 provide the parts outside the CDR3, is DSGVTQTPKHLITATGQRVTLRCSPRSGDLSVYWYQQSLDQGLQFLIQYYNGEERAKGNILERFSAQQFPDLHSELNLSSLELGDSALYFCASSVVPSHEQYFGPGTRLTVT.

CDR3 in amino acids: CASSLGGSYNEQFF. The DNA of the CDR3 is TGTGCCAGCAGCTTAGGAGGCTCCTACAATGAGCAGTTCTTC. The chain has TRBV7-3 and TRBJ2-1; a possible D gene is TRBD2 (5 bases). This CDR3 has 14 residues. Germline CDR1 reads SGHTA; CDR2 reads FQGTGA. Trimming removed 2 bases at V and 0 bases at J, with 5 bases between.

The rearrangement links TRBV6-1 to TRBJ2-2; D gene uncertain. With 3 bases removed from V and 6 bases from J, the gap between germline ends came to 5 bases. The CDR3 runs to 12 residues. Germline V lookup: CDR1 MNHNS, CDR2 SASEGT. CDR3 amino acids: CASSEVPGELFF. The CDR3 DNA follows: TGTGCCAGCAGTGAGGTTCCCGGGGAGCTGTTTTTT.

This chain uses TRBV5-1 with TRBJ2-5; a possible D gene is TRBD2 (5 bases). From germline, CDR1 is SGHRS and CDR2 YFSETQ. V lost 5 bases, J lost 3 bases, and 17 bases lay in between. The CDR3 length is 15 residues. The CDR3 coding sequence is TGCGCCAGCAGTTCGACTGGAGGAGTGAAAGAGACCCAGTACTTC. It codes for CASSSTGGVKETQYF.

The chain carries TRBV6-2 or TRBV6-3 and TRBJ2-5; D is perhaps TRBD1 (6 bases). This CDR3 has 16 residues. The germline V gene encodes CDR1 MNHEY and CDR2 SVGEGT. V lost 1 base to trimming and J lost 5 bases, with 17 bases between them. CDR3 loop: CASSYLQGMTWETQYF. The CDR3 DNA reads TGTGCCAGCAGTTACTTGCAGGGGATGACTTGGGAGACCCAGTACTTC.

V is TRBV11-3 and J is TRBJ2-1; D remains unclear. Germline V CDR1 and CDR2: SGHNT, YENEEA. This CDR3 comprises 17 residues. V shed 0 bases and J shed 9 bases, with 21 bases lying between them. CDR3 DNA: TGTGCCAGCAGCTTAGATCTAGTGGCTGTGGGGTCTGGTGAGCAGTTCTTC. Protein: CASSLDLVAVGSGEQFF.

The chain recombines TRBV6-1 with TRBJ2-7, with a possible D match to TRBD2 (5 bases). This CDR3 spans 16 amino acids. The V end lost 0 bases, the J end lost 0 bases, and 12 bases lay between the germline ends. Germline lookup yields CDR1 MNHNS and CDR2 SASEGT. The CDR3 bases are TGTGCCAGCAGTGAAGCGCCCAGGAGGAGCTCCTACGAGCAGTACTTC. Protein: CASSEAPRRSSYEQYF.

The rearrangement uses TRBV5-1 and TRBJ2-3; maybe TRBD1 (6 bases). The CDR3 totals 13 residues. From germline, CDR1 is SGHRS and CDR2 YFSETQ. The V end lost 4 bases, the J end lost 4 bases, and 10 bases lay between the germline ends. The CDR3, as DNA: TGCGCCAGCAGCCCAGGACAGTCAGATACGCAGTATTTT. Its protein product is CASSPGQSDTQYF.

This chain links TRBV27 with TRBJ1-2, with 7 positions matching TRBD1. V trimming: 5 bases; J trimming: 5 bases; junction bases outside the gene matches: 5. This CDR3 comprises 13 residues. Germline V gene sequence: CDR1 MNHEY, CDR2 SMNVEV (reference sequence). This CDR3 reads CASSNSQGYGYTF. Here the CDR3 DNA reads TGTGCCAGCAGTAATTCACAGGGGTATGGCTACACCTTC.

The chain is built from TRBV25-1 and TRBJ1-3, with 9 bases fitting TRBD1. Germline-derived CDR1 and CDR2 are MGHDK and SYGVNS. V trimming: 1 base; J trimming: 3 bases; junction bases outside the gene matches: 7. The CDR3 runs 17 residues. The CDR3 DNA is TGTGCCAGCAGTGAATGGGACAGGGATTTAGATGGAAACACCATATATTTT. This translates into CASSEWDRDLDGNTIYF.

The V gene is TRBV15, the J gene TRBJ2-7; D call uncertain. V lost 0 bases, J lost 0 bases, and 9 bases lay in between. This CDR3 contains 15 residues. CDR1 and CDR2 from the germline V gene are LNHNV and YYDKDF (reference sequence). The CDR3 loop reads CATSRDRYPSYEQYF. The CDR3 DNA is TGTGCCACCAGCAGAGATCGATATCCCTCCTACGAGCAGTACTTC.

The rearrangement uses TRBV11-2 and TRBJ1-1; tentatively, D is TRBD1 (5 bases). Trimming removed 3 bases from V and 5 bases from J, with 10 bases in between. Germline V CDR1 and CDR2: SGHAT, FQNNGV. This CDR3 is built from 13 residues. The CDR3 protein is CASSLQGRTEAFF. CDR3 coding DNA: TGTGCCAGCAGCTTGCAGGGTAGGACTGAAGCTTTCTTT.

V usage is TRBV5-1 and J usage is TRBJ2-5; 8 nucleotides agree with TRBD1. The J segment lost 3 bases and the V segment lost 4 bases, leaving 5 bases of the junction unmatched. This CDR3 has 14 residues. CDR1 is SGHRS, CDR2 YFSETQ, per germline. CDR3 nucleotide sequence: TGCGCCAGCAGCCCCCTGACAGGGGAAGAGACCCAGTACTTC. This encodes CASSPLTGEETQYF.

CDR3 protein: CASRLPGLSGNTIYF. The CDR3 DNA sequence: TGTGCCAGCAGGCTCCCGGGGCTCTCTGGAAACACCATATATTTT. The gene calls are TRBV7-9 and TRBJ1-3; D perhaps matches TRBD1 (5 bases). Trimming removed 6 bases from V and 0 bases from J, with 12 bases in between. Germline V gives CDR1 SEHNR, CDR2 FQNEAQ (reference sequence). The CDR3 consists of 15 residues.

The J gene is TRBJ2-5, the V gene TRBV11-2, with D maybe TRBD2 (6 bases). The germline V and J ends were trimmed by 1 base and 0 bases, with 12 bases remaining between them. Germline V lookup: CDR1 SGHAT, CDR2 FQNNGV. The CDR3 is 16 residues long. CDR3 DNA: TGTGCCAGCAGCTTAGTAGCGGTGAAGTACCAAGAGACCCAGTACTTC. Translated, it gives CASSLVAVKYQETQYF.

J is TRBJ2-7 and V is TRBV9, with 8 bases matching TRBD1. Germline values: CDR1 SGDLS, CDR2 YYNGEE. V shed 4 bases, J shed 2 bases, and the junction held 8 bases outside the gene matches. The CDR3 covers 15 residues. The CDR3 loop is CASSSGTGAPYEQYF. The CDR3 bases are TGTGCCAGCAGCTCCGGGACAGGAGCCCCCTACGAGCAGTACTTC.

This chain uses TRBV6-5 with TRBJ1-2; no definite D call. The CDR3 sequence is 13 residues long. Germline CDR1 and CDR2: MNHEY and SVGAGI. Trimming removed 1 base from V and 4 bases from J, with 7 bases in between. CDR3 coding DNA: TGTGCCAGCAGTTACTGGCAGAGCTATGGCTACACCTTC. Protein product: CASSYWQSYGYTF.